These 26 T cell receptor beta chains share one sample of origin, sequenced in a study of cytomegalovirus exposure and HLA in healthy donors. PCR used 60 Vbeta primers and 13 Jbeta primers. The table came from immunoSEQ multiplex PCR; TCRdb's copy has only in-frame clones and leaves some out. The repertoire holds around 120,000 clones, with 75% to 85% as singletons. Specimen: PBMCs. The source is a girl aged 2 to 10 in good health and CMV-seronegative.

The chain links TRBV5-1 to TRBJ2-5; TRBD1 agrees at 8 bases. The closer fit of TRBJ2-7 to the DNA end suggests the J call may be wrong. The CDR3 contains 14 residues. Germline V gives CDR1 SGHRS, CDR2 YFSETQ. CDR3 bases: TGCGCCAGCAGCACCCAAAGACAGGGGAACGAGCAGTACTTC. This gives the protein CASSTQRQGNEQYF.

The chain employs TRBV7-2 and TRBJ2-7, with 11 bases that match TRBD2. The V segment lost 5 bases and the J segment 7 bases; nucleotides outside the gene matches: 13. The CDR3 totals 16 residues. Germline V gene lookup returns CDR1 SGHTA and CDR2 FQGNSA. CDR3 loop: CASSPPVTSGKREQYF. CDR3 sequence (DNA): TGTGCCAGCAGCCCCCCCGTGACTAGCGGGAAACGAGAGCAGTACTTC.

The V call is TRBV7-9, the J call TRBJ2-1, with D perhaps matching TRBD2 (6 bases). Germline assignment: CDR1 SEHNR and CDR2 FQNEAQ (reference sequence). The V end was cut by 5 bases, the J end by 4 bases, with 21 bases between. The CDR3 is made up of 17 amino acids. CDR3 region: CASSPFFLDGRYNEQFF. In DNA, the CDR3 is TGTGCCAGCAGCCCCTTTTTCTTGGACGGGAGATACAATGAGCAGTTCTTC. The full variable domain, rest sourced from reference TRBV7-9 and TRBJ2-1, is DTGVSQNPRHKITKRGQNVTFRCDPISEHNRLYWYRQTLGQGPEFLTYFQNEAQLEKSRLLSDRFSAERPKGSFSTLEIQRTEQGDSAMYLCASSPFFLDGRYNEQFFGPGTRLTVL.

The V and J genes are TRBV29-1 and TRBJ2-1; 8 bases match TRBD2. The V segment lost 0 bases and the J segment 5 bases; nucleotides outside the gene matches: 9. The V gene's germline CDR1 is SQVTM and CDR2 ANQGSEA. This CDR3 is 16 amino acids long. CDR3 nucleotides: TGCAGCGTTGAAGATCTTCTGACTAGCGTCGACAATGAGCAGTTCTTC. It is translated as CSVEDLLTSVDNEQFF.

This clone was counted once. The CDR3 here is CASSLDLPRGSTEAFF. The CDR3 DNA reads as TGTGCCAGCAGCTTAGATCTTCCCAGGGGGTCAACTGAAGCTTTCTTT. The chain links TRBV11-2 to TRBJ1-1; TRBD1 agrees at 7 bases. After removal of 0 bases from V and 5 bases from J, the junction contained 9 bases not matched to a gene. The germline CDR1 and CDR2 sequences are SGHAT and FQNNGV. CDR3 length equals 16 residues.

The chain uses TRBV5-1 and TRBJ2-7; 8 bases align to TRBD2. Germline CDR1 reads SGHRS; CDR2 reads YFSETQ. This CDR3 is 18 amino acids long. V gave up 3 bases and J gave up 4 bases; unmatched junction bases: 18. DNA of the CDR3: TGCGCCAGCAGCTCCGGGGGGGCGGGGGCTAGTTTTTCGTACGAGCAGTACTTC. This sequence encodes CASSSGGAGASFSYEQYF. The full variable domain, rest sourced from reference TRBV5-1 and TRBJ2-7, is KAGVTQTPRYLIKTRGQQVTLSCSPISGHRSVSWYQQTPGQGLQFLFEYFSETQRNKGNFPGRFSGRQFSNSRSEMNVSTLELGDSALYLCASSSGGAGASFSYEQYFGPGTRLTVT.

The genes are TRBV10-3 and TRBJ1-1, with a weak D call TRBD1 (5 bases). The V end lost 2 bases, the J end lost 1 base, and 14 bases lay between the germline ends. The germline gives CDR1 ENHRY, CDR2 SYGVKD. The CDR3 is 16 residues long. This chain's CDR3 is CAISEIGGGSNTEAFF. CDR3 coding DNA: TGTGCCATCAGTGAGATCGGTGGGGGGTCGAACACTGAAGCTTTCTTT.

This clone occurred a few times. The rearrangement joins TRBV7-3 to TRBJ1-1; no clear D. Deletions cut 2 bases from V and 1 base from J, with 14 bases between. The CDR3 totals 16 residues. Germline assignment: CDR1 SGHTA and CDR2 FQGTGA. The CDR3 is CASSLSPGGPNTEAFF. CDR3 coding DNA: TGTGCCAGCAGCTTATCCCCGGGAGGGCCGAACACTGAAGCTTTCTTT.

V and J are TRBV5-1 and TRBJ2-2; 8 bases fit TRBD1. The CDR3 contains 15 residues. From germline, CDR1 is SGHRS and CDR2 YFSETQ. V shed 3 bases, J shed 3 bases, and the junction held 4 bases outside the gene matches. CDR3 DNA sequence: TGCGCCAGCAGCTCGGGACAGGCTCACACCGGGGAGCTGTTTTTT. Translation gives CASSSGQAHTGELFF.

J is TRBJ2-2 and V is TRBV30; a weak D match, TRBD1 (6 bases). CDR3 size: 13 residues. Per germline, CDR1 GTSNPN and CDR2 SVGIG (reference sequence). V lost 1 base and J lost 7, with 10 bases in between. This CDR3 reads CAWSAQGIGELFF. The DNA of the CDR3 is TGTGCCTGGAGTGCACAGGGAATCGGGGAGCTGTTTTTT. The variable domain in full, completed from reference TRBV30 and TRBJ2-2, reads SQTIHQWPATLVQPVGSPLSLECTVEGTSNPNLYWYRQAAGRGLQLLFYSVGIGQISSEVPQNLSASRPQDRQFILSSKKLLLSDSGFYLCAWSAQGIGELFFGEGSRLTVL.

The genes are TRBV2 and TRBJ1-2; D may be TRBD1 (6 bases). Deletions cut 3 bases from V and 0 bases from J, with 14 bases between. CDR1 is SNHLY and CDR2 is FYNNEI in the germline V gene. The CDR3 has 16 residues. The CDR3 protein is CASSEGWAGANYGYTF. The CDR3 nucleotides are TGTGCCAGCAGTGAGGGTTGGGCAGGGGCTAACTATGGCTACACCTTC.

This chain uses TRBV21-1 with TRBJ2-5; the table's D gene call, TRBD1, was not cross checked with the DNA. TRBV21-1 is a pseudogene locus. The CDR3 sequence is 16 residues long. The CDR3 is CASSMDRDVDLETQYF. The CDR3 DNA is TGTGCCAGCAGCATGGACAGGGACGTAGATTTAGAGACCCAGTACTTC.

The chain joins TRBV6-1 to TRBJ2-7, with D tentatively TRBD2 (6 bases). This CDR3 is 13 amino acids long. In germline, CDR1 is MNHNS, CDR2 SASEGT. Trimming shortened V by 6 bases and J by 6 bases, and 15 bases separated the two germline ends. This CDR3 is CASSRDSVGEQYF. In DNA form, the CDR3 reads TGTGCCAGCAGCCGGGACTCTGTCGGCGAGCAGTACTTC.

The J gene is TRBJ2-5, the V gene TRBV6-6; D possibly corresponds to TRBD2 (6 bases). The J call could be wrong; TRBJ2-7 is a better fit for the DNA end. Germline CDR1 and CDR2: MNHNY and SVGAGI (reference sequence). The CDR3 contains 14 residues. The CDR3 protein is CASRRLEQTYEQYF. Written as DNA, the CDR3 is TGTGCCAGCAGACGACTAGAACAAACCTACGAGCAGTACTTC.

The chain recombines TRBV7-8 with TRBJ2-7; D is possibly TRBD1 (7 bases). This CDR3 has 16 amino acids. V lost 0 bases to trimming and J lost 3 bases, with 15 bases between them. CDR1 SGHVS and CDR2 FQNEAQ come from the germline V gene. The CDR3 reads CASSLAITGDFYEQYF. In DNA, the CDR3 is TGTGCCAGCAGCTTAGCAATCACAGGGGACTTCTACGAGCAGTACTTC.

CDR3 nucleotides: TGTGCCAGCAAACCCTACGGGTCGAGCTCCTACGAGCAGTACGTC. Protein: CASKPYGSSSYEQYV. The chain links TRBV6-5 to TRBJ2-7, with D unclear. CDR1 is MNHEY, CDR2 SVGAGI, per germline. The V gene lost 7 bases and the J gene lost 0 bases, with 16 bases spanning the gap. The length of the CDR3 is 15 residues.

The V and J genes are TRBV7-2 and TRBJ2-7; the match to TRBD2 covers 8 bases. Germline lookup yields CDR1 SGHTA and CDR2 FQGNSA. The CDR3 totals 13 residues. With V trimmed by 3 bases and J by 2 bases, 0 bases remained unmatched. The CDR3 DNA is TGTGCCAGCAGCTTGGGACTAGCCTACGAGCAGTACTTC. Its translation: CASSLGLAYEQYF.

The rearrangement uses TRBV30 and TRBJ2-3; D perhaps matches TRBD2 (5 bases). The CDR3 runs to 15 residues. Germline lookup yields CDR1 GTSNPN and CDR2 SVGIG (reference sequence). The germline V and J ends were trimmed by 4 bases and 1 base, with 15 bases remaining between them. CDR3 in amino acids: CAWKTSGIGTDTQYF. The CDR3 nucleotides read TGTGCCTGGAAAACCTCCGGGATCGGCACAGATACGCAGTATTTT.

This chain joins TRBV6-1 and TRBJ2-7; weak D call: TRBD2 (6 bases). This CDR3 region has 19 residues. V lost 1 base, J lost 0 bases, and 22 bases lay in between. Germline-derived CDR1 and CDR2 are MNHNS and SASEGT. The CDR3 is CASSEVRLGEYTASYEQYF. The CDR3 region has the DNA TGTGCCAGCAGTGAAGTCAGACTAGGGGAATATACCGCCTCCTACGAGCAGTACTTC.

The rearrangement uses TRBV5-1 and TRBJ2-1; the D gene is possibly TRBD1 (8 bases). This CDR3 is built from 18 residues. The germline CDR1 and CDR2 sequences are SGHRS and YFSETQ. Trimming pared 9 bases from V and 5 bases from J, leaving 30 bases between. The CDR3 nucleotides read TGCGCCACCTCCCCGACAGGGGCCACAGCGGGAACGGACAATGAGCAGTTCTTC. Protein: CATSPTGATAGTDNEQFF.

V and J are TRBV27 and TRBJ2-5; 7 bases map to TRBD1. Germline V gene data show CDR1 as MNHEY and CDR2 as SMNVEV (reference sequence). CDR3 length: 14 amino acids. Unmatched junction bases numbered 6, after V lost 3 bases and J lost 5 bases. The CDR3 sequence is CASSLRGRRETQYF. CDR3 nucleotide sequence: TGTGCCAGCAGTTTGAGGGGGCGGAGGGAGACCCAGTACTTC.

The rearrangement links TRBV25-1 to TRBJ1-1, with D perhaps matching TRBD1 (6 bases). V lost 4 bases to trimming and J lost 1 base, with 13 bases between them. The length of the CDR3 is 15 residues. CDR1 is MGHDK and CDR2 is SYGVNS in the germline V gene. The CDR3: CASSGSGTWNTEAFF. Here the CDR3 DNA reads TGTGCCAGCAGTGGCTCCGGGACATGGAACACTGAAGCTTTCTTT.

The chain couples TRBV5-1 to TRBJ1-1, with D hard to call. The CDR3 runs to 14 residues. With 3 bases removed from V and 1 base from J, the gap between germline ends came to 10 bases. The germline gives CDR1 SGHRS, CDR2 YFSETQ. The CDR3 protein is CASSWTTSNTEAFF. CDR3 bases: TGCGCCAGCAGCTGGACTACATCGAACACTGAAGCTTTCTTT.

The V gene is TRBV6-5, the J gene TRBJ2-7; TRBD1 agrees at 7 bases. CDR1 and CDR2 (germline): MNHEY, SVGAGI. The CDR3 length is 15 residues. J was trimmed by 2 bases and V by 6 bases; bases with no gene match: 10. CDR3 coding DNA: TGTGCCAGCAGACCCACCGGGACAGCGACCTACGAGCAGTACTTC. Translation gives CASRPTGTATYEQYF.

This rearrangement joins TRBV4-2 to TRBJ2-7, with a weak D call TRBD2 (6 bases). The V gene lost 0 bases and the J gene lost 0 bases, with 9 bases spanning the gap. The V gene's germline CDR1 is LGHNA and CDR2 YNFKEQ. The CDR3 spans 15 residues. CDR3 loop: CASSQDQGGSYEQYF. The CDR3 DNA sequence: TGTGCCAGCAGCCAAGACCAGGGAGGCTCCTACGAGCAGTACTTC.

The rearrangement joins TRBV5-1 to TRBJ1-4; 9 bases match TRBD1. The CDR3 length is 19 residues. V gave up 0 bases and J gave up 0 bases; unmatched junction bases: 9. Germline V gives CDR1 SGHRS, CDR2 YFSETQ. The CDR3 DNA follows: TGCGCCAGCAGCTTGGGAACCGGGACAGGGAAGACAACTAATGAAAAACTGTTTTTT. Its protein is CASSLGTGTGKTTNEKLFF.